The source of this T cell receptor beta chain is a study of T cell changes during pregnancy in multiple sclerosis. The repertoire was sequenced with immunoSEQ multiplex PCR; TCRdb's copy has only in-frame clones and lacks some. The table lists approximately 89,000 clones, over 90% of them singletons, with under 0.85% in the top ten. The junction had 11 bases not matched to a gene; V was cut back by 1 base and J by 4 bases. The CDR3 totals 18 residues. Germline CDR1 SGHDN, CDR2 FVKESK. Sequenced here: peripheral blood, sampled in the third trimester of pregnancy. The receptor comes from a female donor with multiple sclerosis, enrolled in a pregnancy study. The chain is built from TRBV14 and TRBJ2-2; 8 bases agree with TRBD2. Here the CDR3 reads CASSQARELAVSTGELFF. The CDR3 DNA reads as TGTGCCAGCAGCCAAGCTCGGGAACTAGCGGTATCCACCGGGGAGCTGTTTTTT.